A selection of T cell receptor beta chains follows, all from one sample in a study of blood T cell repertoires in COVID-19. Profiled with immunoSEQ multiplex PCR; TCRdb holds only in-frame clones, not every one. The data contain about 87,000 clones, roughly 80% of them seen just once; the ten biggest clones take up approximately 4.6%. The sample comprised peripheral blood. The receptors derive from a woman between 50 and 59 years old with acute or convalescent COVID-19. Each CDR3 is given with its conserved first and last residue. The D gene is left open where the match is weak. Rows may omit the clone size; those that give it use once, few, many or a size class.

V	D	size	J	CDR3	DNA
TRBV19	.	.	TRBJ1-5	CASSIRGGGQPQHF	TGTGCCAGTAGTATCAGGGGTGGCGGTCAGCCCCAGCATTTT
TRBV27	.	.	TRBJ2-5	CASSLRGTVSPGETQYF	TGTGCCAGCAGTTTAAGGGGGACGGTGAGTCCTGGGGAGACCCAGTACTTC
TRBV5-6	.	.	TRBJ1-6	CASSAGPGDNSPLHF	TGTGCCAGCAGCGCGGGCCCAGGGGATAATTCACCCCTCCACTTT
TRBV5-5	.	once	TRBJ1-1	CASSPQTANTEAFF	TGTGCCAGCAGCCCACAGACGGCGAACACTGAAGCTTTCTTT
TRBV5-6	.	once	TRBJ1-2	CASSPGTAGYTF	TGTGCCAGCAGCCCAGGAACGGCTGGCTACACCTTC
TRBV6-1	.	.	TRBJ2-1	CASSEGTAIYNEQFF	TGTGCCAGCAGTGAAGGGACAGCCATCTACAATGAGCAGTTCTTC
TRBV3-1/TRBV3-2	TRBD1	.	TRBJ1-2	CASSRDRGYGYTF	TGTGCCAGCAGCCGGGACAGGGGTTATGGCTACACCTTC
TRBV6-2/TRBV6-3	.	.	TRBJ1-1	CASSQTSGGTEAFF	TGTGCCAGCAGTCAAACATCAGGTGGCACTGAAGCTTTCTTT
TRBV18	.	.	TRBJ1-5	CASSPRAGGNSNQPQHF	TGTGCCAGCTCACCAAGGGCTGGCGGGAATAGCAATCAGCCCCAGCATTTT
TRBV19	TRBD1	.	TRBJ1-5	CASRGTGTNQPQHF	TGTGCCAGTAGGGGGACAGGGACTAATCAGCCCCAGCATTTT
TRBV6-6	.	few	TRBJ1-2	CASSYKTDQVF	TGTGCCAGCAGTTACAAGACAGACCAGGTCTTC
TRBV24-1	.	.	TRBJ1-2	CATSDLGQNYGYTF	TGTGCCACCAGTGATTTGGGGCAGAACTATGGCTACACCTTC
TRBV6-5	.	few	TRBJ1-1	CASRKSQANTEAFF	TGTGCCAGCAGAAAATCCCAGGCGAACACTGAAGCTTTCTTT
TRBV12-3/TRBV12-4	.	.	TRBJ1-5	CASSQGSRPQHF	TGTGCCAGCAGTCAAGGATCTAGGCCCCAGCATTTT
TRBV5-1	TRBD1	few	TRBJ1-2	CASSLGRTGNGYTF	TGCGCCAGCAGCTTGGGTCGGACAGGGAACGGCTACACCTTC
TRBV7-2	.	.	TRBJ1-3	CASSYTESSGNTIYF	TGTGCCAGCAGCTATACTGAAAGTTCGGGAAACACCATATATTTT
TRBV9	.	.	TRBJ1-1	CASSVAGGVTEAFF	TGTGCCAGCAGCGTAGCGGGAGGGGTCACTGAAGCTTTCTTT
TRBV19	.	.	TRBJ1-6	CASSLLSVQGYNSPLHF	TGTGCCAGTAGCCTACTCAGCGTCCAGGGATATAATTCACCCCTCCACTTT
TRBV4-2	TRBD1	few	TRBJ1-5	CASSPSDRVGQPQHF	TGTGCCAGCAGCCCCTCTGACAGGGTGGGTCAGCCCCAGCATTTT
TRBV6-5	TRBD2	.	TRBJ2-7	CASSLASGSREQYF	TGTGCCAGCAGCCTCGCTAGCGGGTCCCGCGAGCAGTACTTC
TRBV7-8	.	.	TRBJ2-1	CASSFAERSSYNEQFF	TGTGCCAGCAGCTTCGCCGAGCGTAGCTCCTACAATGAGCAGTTCTTC
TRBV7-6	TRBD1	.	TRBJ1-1	CASSLETGAGTEAFF	TGTGCCAGCAGCTTAGAAACAGGGGCGGGCACTGAAGCTTTCTTT
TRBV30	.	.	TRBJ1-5	CAWSQPWAGNQPQHF	TGTGCCTGGAGCCAACCTTGGGCAGGGAATCAGCCCCAGCATTTT
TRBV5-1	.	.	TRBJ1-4	CASSSTPLGRRGAGEKLFF	TGCGCCAGCAGCTCTACTCCCCTTGGGCGGCGGGGCGCGGGTGAAAAACTGTTTTTT